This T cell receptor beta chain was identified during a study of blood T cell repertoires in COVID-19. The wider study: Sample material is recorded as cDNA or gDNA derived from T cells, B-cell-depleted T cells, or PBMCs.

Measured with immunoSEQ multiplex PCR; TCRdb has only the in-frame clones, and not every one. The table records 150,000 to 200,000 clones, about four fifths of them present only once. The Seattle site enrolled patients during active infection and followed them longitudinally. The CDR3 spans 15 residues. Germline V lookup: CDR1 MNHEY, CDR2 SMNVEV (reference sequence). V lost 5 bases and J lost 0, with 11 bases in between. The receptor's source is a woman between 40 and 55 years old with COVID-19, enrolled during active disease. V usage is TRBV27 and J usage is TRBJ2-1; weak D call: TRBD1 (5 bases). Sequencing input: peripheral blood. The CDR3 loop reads CASSPDQGSYNEQFF. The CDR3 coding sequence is TGTGCCAGCAGTCCGGACCAGGGCTCCTACAATGAGCAGTTCTTC.